The clone carrying this T cell receptor beta chain was counted between two and nine times. Antigen specificity is unknown. This sample is drawn from a study of cytomegalovirus exposure and HLA in healthy donors. This CDR3 has 15 amino acids. Germline-derived CDR1 and CDR2 are SEHNR and FQNEAQ (reference sequence). V shed 4 bases and J 4 bases; nucleotides not matched to a gene: 10. Regarding the study as a whole: Cytomegalovirus status, reportedly, was diagnosed with high specificity and sensitivity by the classifier.

Using immunoSEQ multiplex PCR, the repertoire was profiled, and TCRdb retains in-frame clones only, with some absent. The table shows about 360,000 clones, with 70% to 90% occurring only once. The chain combines TRBV7-9 with TRBJ2-7; 7 bases line up with TRBD2. The sequencing input was PBMCs. This clonotype originated in a woman aged 18-29 years in good health and CMV-seronegative. The CDR3 sequence is CASSYPGLRGYEQYF. The CDR3 nucleotides are TGTGCCAGCAGCTATCCGGGACTAAGAGGTTACGAGCAGTACTTC.